Listed below are T cell receptor beta chains from one sample, sequenced in a study of blood T cell repertoires in COVID-19. Profiled with immunoSEQ multiplex PCR; TCRdb holds only in-frame clones, not every one. The sample holds 410,000 or so clones, 86% seen once. The material sequenced was peripheral blood. These receptors were obtained from a woman between 25 and 40 years old with active or convalescent COVID-19. Both conserved end residues are part of each CDR3. Fields, in order: clone size, V gene, D gene, J gene, CDR3 DNA, CDR3 protein. A D gene is named only where the DNA matches it firmly. Expanded clones are given a class, and other clones once, few, many or no size at all.

>-|TRBV27|TRBD1|TRBJ2-5
TGTGCCAGCAGTCTCAACTACGCCGGACAGGGGAGTTGGGAGACCCAGTACTTC
CASSLNYAGQGSWETQYF
>-|TRBV3-1/TRBV3-2|TRBD1|TRBJ1-6
TGTGCCAGCAGCCCCGGACAGGGAGGGTCACCCCTCCACTTT
CASSPGQGGSPLHF
>many|TRBV13|-|TRBJ1-2
TGTGCCAGCAGCTTAGGGTCTTACTATGGCTACACCTTC
CASSLGSYYGYTF
>-|TRBV13|-|TRBJ1-4
TGTGCCAGCAGCCAAACCCGGGAGAATGAAAAACTGTTTTTT
CASSQTRENEKLFF
>-|TRBV6-5|TRBD2|TRBJ2-1
TGTGCCAGCAGTTACGAGGTAGCGGGGGGAGGCGGGGAGCAGTTCTTC
CASSYEVAGGGGEQFF
>-|TRBV6-5|TRBD1|TRBJ1-2
TGTGCCAGCAGGGGACAGGGGGCCAATGGCTACACCTTC
CASRGQGANGYTF
>-|TRBV19|-|TRBJ1-1
TGTGCCAGTCTTAACGACAGACGGAACACTGAAGCTTTCTTT
CASLNDRRNTEAFF
>-|TRBV6-5|-|TRBJ1-2
TGTGCCAGCACTCTGACAGGCCCCGTCTATGGCTACACCTTC
CASTLTGPVYGYTF
>-|TRBV6-5|TRBD1|TRBJ1-1
TGTGCCAGCAGTTTGACAGGGAGTAACACTGAAGCTTTCTTT
CASSLTGSNTEAFF
>-|TRBV12-5|TRBD2|TRBJ2-3
TGTGCTAGTGGTTCCTCACTAGCGGGAGACGAACATACGCAGTATTTT
CASGSSLAGDEHTQYF
>once|TRBV5-1|-|TRBJ2-1
TGCGCCAGCAGACTCGCATTTAGCATCTCCTACAATGAGCAGTTCTTC
CASRLAFSISYNEQFF
>-|TRBV10-3|-|TRBJ1-2
TGTGCCATCAGTGAGTCGCAGACTAACTATGGCTACACCTTC
CAISESQTNYGYTF
>-|TRBV18|-|TRBJ1-2
TGTGCCAGCTCACCAAGATCCCAAAGTTCGGGCGGAGGAGGGCACTATGGCTACACCTTC
CASSPRSQSSGGGGHYGYTF
>-|TRBV5-5|-|TRBJ2-2
TGTGCCAGCAGCTGGGGACAGAACACCGGGGAGCTGTTTTTT
CASSWGQNTGELFF
>-|TRBV7-9|-|TRBJ1-1
TGTGCCAGCAGCTTAAGCGGGGGGAACACTGAAGCTTTCTTT
CASSLSGGNTEAFF
>few|TRBV24-1|TRBD1|TRBJ1-5
TGTGCCACCAGTGATCCCGACAGGGGGCGCTTTGGCAATCAGCCCCAGCATTTT
CATSDPDRGRFGNQPQHF
>-|TRBV5-6|TRBD1|TRBJ2-1
TGTGCCAGCAGCGTACAGGGGGCGGTCTACAATGAGCAGTTCTTC
CASSVQGAVYNEQFF
>once|TRBV4-2|TRBD2|TRBJ2-1
TGTGCCAGCAGCAAGACTAGCGGGAGTCTCTCCTACAATGAGCAGTTCTTC
CASSKTSGSLSYNEQFF
>-|TRBV2|-|TRBJ1-1
TGTGCCAGCAGTGATCCCGGGGAGAACACTGAAGCTTTCTTT
CASSDPGENTEAFF
>-|TRBV9|TRBD1|TRBJ1-2
TGTGCCAGCAGCGTAGGACAGGGTGATGGTGGCTACACCTTC
CASSVGQGDGGYTF
>-|TRBV7-8|-|TRBJ1-2
TGTGCCAGCAGCTTAGAATTCGGAGACGTCTATGGCTACACCTTC
CASSLEFGDVYGYTF
>-|TRBV12-3/TRBV12-4|-|TRBJ1-5
TGTGCCAGCAGTTCCCGCGGTCAGCCCCAGCATTTT
CASSSRGQPQHF
>-|TRBV5-6|-|TRBJ2-3
TGTGCCAGCAGCTTGCCGACCGGGATAGCGGTCACAGATACGCAGTATTTT
CASSLPTGIAVTDTQYF
>-|TRBV7-9|TRBD1|TRBJ1-6
TGTGCCAGCAGCGACTGGACAGGGGGTCTGGCTGGCCATTCACCCCTCCACTTT
CASSDWTGGLAGHSPLHF
>-|TRBV4-1|TRBD1|TRBJ1-2
TGCGCCAGCAGCCAATTCAGGGGGAATGGCTACACCTTC
CASSQFRGNGYTF
>-|TRBV6-1|TRBD2|TRBJ2-7
TGTGCCAGCAGTGAGGCGGCGGGAGGGCCTGGCGAGCAGTACTTC
CASSEAAGGPGEQYF
>-|TRBV10-2|-|TRBJ1-6
TGCGCCAGCGGGCCCGGGACTGACAATTCACCCCTCCACTTT
CASGPGTDNSPLHF
>-|TRBV6-2/TRBV6-3|TRBD2|TRBJ2-7
TGTGCCAGCAGTTCGGCTAGCGGGAGTTACGAGCAGTACTTC
CASSSASGSYEQYF
>-|TRBV4-1|-|TRBJ2-3
TGCGCCAGCAGCAATCGACAGGACCCGACAGATACGCAGTATTTT
CASSNRQDPTDTQYF
>-|TRBV10-3|-|TRBJ1-1
TGTGCCATCAGTGATCAACAGGGTACTGAAGCTTTCTTT
CAISDQQGTEAFF